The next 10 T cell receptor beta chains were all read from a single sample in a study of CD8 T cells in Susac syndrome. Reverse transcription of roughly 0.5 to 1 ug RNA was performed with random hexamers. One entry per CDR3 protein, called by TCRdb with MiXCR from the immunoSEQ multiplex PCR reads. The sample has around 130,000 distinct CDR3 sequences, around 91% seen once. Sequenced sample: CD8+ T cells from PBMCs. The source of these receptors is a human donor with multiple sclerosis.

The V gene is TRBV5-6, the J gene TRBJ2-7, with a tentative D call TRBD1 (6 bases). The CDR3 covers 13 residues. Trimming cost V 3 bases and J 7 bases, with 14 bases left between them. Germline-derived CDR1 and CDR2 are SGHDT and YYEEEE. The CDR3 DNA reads TGTGCCAGCAGCTCGGGACACTTTGAAGAGCAGTACTTC. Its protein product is CASSSGHFEEQYF.

DNA of the CDR3: TGTGCCAGCAACGACGGTGGATATAGCAATCAGCCCCAGCATTTT. Translating gives CASNDGGYSNQPQHF. The V and J genes are TRBV3-1 and TRBJ1-5, with no clear D. The germline V and J ends were trimmed by 7 bases and 0 bases, with 13 bases remaining between them. CDR3 length: 15 amino acids. CDR1 is LGHDT, CDR2 YNNKEL, per germline (reference sequence).

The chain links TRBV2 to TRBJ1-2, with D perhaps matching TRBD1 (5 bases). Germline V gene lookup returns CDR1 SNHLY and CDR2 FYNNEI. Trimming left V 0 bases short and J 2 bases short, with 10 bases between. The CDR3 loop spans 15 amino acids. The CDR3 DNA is TGTGCCAGCAGTGAAGCGGGGCGGGGCAACTATGGCTACACCTTC. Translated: CASSEAGRGNYGYTF.

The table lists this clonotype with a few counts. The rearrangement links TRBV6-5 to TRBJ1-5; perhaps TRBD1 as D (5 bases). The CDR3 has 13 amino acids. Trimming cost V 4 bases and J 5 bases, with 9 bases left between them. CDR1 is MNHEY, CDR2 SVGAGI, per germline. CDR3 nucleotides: TGTGCCAGCAGTTCCAGGGACGATCAGCCCCAGCATTTT. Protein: CASSSRDDQPQHF.

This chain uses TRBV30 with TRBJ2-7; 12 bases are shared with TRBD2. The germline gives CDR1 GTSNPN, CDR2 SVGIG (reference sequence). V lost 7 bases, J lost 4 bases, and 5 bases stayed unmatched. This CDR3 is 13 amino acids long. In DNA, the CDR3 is TGTGCCTCGCGACTAGCGGGGGTTTACGAGCAGTACTTC. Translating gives CASRLAGVYEQYF.

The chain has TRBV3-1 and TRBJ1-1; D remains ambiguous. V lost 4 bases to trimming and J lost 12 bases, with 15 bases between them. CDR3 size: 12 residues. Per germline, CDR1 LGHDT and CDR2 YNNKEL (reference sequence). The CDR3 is CASSLTRQETFF. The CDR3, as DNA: TGTGCCAGCAGCCTCACGAGGCAGGAGACTTTCTTT.

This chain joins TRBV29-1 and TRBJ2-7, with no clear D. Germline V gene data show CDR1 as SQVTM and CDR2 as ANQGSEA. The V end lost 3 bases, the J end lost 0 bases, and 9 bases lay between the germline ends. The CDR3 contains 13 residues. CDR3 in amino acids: CSVEDPSSYEQYF. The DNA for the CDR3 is TGCAGCGTTGAGGACCCGAGCTCCTACGAGCAGTACTTC.

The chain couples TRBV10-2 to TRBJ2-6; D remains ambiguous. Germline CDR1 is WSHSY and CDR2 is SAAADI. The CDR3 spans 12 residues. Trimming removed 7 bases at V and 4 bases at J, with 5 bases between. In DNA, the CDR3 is TGCGCCAGCACAGCCGGGGCCAACGTCCTGACTTTC. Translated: CASTAGANVLTF.

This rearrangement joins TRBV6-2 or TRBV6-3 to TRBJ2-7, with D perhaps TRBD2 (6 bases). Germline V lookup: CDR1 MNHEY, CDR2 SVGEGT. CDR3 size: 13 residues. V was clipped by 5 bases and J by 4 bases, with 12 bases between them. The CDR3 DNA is TGTGCCAGCAGTGGAGTAGCGGATTACGAGCAGTACTTC. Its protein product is CASSGVADYEQYF.

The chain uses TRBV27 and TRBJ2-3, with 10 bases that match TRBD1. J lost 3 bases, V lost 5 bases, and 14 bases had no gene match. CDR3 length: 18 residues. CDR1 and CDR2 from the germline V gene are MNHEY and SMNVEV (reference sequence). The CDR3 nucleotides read TGTGCCAGCAGTCCCCAATGGGGACAGGGGAGTGGGACAGATACGCAGTATTTT. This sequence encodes CASSPQWGQGSGTDTQYF.